This T cell receptor (beta chain) was identified during a study of identical twins. For this clonotype: Antigen specificity is unknown.

MiXCR, applied by TCRdb to the 5' RACE reads, yields one record per CDR3 protein. The table includes 200,000 to 250,000 distinct CDR3 sequences, about an eighth detected once. Overall study findings and caveats: With monozygotic twins, out-of-frame TCR alpha sharing exceeded what models estimated.

The same sample was also used in a study of yellow fever vaccine responses in identical twins.

Sequencing used memory (CD45RO+) T cells sorted from blood. The sequence was collected from a woman aged 18-30 years in good health.

CDR3 amino acids: CASSSYWGAYNEQFF. CDR3 bases: TGTGCCAGCAGCTCCTACTGGGGGGCCTACAATGAGCAGTTCTTC. This rearrangement joins TRBV7-2 to TRBJ2-1; D is possibly TRBD2 (6 bases). V gave up 4 bases and J gave up 2 bases, with 12 bases separating them. The germline V gene encodes CDR1 SGHTA and CDR2 FQGNSA. The CDR3 is 15 amino acids.